This passage covers 17 T cell receptor beta chains from one sample sequenced in a study of blood T cell repertoires in COVID-19. Clones were sequenced by immunoSEQ multiplex PCR, and TCRdb holds only the in-frame ones, with some missing. The table shows around 130,000 clones, with approximately 84% occurring only once. What was sequenced was peripheral blood. Receptor source: a woman aged 80 or over with acute or convalescent COVID-19.

This sequence joins TRBV4-1 and TRBJ2-2; D might be TRBD1 (6 bases). Trimming left V 1 base short and J 0 bases short, with 9 bases between. From germline, CDR1 is MGHRA and CDR2 YSYEKL. This CDR3 spans 16 amino acids. Written as DNA, the CDR3 is TGCGCCAGCAGCCAAGTTACAGGGTCGAACACCGGGGAGCTGTTTTTT. Its translation is CASSQVTGSNTGELFF.

This clone occurred once. The V call is TRBV7-8, the J call TRBJ2-7; 11 positions match TRBD2. This CDR3 is 14 amino acids long. Trimming at V came to 5 bases and at J to 4 bases, leaving 4 bases not matched to a gene. Germline-derived CDR1 and CDR2 are SGHVS and FQNEAQ. The chain's CDR3 is CASSRGLAGYEQYF. The DNA of the CDR3 is TGTGCCAGCAGCCGAGGACTAGCGGGTTACGAGCAGTACTTC.

The rearrangement joins TRBV10-3 to TRBJ1-1; TRBD1 aligns across 7 bases. This CDR3 spans 13 amino acids. Germline-derived CDR1 and CDR2 are ENHRY and SYGVKD. J was trimmed by 3 bases and V by 10 bases; bases with no gene match: 8. CDR3 DNA: TGTGCCACCAGCAGGGGGGCGGACACTGAAGCTTTCTTT. It codes for CATSRGADTEAFF.

The chain recombines TRBV27 with TRBJ2-1, with TRBD2 matching 10 bases. Losses at the gene ends were 3 bases for V and 8 bases for J; bases not matched to a gene: 4. The CDR3 is made up of 14 amino acids. Germline lookup yields CDR1 MNHEY and CDR2 SMNVEV (reference sequence). The CDR3 nucleotides are TGTGCCAGCAGTTTCCTAGCGGGGGACGATGAGCAGTTCTTC. It specifies CASSFLAGDDEQFF.

The chain is built from TRBV5-5 and TRBJ1-1; TRBD1 might be the D (6 bases). Looked up from germline, CDR1 is SGHKS and CDR2 is YYEKEE (reference sequence). The CDR3 loop spans 13 amino acids. V was cut by 4 bases and J by 3 bases, with 10 bases left in between. CDR3 sequence reads: CASSQDRDTEAFF. The CDR3 DNA follows: TGTGCCAGCAGCCAGGACAGAGACACTGAAGCTTTCTTT.

The V call is TRBV5-1, the J call TRBJ1-4, with TRBD1 identical over 8 bases. Germline lookup yields CDR1 SGHRS and CDR2 YFSETQ. The CDR3 consists of 18 residues. V lost 0 bases to trimming and J lost 0 bases; unmatched junction nucleotides: 7. The CDR3 bases are TGCGCCAGCAGCTTGGCGGTGCAGGGGGCGGCAACTAATGAAAAACTGTTTTTT. As protein: CASSLAVQGAATNEKLFF.

A single count supports this clone. The V and J genes are TRBV18 and TRBJ1-1; 9 bases agree with TRBD1. Germline V CDR1 and CDR2: KGHSH, LQKENI. Trimming took 5 bases from V and 4 from J; bases not matched to a gene: 5. CDR3 size: 14 residues. For the CDR3, the DNA is TGTGCCAGCTCAACTACAGGGGGCGGCACTGAAGCTTTCTTT. It specifies CASSTTGGGTEAFF.

The chain employs TRBV29-1 and TRBJ2-3, with 7 bases aligning to TRBD2. This CDR3 contains 13 residues. Germline-derived CDR1 and CDR2 are SQVTM and ANQGSEA. V lost 4 bases and J lost 1; bases outside the gene matches: 2. CDR3 bases: TGCAGCGTTGGTCGGGGGGGCACAGATACGCAGTATTTT. This gives the protein CSVGRGGTDTQYF.

This chain links TRBV5-1 with TRBJ2-7; a weak D match, TRBD2 (6 bases). The CDR3 has 12 residues. With 7 bases removed from V and 4 bases from J, the gap between germline ends came to 12 bases. From germline, CDR1 is SGHRS and CDR2 YFSETQ. As DNA, the CDR3 is TGCGCCAGCGCGGGGCAGGGTTACGAGCAGTACTTC. Amino acid sequence: CASAGQGYEQYF.

The chain joins TRBV11-2 to TRBJ1-1; 12 bases map to TRBD1. V was pared by 4 bases and J by 5 bases, with 8 bases of the junction left unmatched. This CDR3 has 16 amino acids. Germline loops: CDR1 SGHAT, CDR2 FQNNGV. The CDR3 reads CASSSYRDRGPTEAFF. As DNA, the CDR3 is TGTGCCAGCAGCTCCTACCGGGACAGGGGGCCTACTGAAGCTTTCTTT.

This chain links TRBV21-1 with TRBJ1-1. TRBV21-1 is deemed a pseudogene. CDR3 length: 19 amino acids. Here the CDR3 DNA reads TGTGCCAGCAGCCTTGGTCTAGGATCCGACTCAAAAGGTGACACTGAAGCTTTCTTT. This gives the protein CASSLGLGSDSKGDTEAFF.

The chain links TRBV24-1 to TRBJ2-5; TRBD1 agrees at 9 bases. The CDR3 consists of 17 residues. CDR1 and CDR2 (germline): KGHDR, SFDVKD. The V segment lost 1 base and the J segment 2 bases; nucleotides outside the gene matches: 7. CDR3 coding DNA: TGTGCCACCAGTGATTTCCTACAGGGGGCTGAGCAAGAGACCCAGTACTTC. This gives the protein CATSDFLQGAEQETQYF.

This clone was detected only a few times. The chain has TRBV19 and TRBJ2-3, with 7 bases lining up with TRBD2. The CDR3 contains 17 residues. The trim removed 1 base at V and 0 bases at J, leaving 7 bases unmatched. Germline assignment: CDR1 LNHDA and CDR2 SQIVND (reference sequence). CDR3 bases: TGTGCCAGTAGTATAGGTCTACTAGCGACAAGCACAGATACGCAGTATTTT. Its translation: CASSIGLLATSTDTQYF.

The rearrangement joins TRBV3-1 (or the pseudogene TRBV3-2) to TRBJ1-2; 9 bases map to TRBD1. J gave up 4 bases and V 3 bases, and 6 bases lay outside the gene matches. This CDR3 has 15 residues. CDR1 and CDR2 from the germline V gene are LGHDT and YNNKEL (reference sequence). The chain's CDR3 is CASSHLGTGTYGYTF. CDR3 nucleotides: TGTGCCAGCAGCCACCTCGGGACAGGGACCTATGGCTACACCTTC.

The chain recombines TRBV30 with TRBJ1-5; a possible D gene is TRBD1 (5 bases). Trimming removed 2 bases at V and 5 bases at J, with 13 bases between. CDR3 length equals 14 residues. Germline V gene sequence: CDR1 GTSNPN, CDR2 SVGIG (reference sequence). CDR3 sequence reads: CAWSRGGVYQPQHF. The CDR3 nucleotides are TGTGCCTGGAGTCGCGGGGGTGTGTATCAGCCCCAGCATTTT.

The V and J genes are TRBV25-1 and TRBJ2-1; 7 bases line up with TRBD1. Trimming removed 6 bases from V and 7 bases from J; junction bases left unmatched: 15. This CDR3 is 16 amino acids long. In germline, CDR1 is MGHDK, CDR2 SYGVNS. CDR3 in DNA: TGTGCCAGCAGGGGTCCACGACAGGGAATGAGGAATGAGCAGTTCTTC. Its translation: CASRGPRQGMRNEQFF.

The rearrangement joins TRBV29-1 to TRBJ2-5; 7 bases match TRBD2. The V gene end was trimmed by 4 bases and the J gene end by 4 bases; junction bases not matched to a gene: 12. This CDR3 has 15 amino acids. Germline-derived CDR1 and CDR2 are SQVTM and ANQGSEA. The CDR3 here is CSVVAGEWRGETQYF. The CDR3 DNA sequence: TGCAGCGTTGTGGCGGGAGAGTGGAGGGGAGAGACCCAGTACTTC.